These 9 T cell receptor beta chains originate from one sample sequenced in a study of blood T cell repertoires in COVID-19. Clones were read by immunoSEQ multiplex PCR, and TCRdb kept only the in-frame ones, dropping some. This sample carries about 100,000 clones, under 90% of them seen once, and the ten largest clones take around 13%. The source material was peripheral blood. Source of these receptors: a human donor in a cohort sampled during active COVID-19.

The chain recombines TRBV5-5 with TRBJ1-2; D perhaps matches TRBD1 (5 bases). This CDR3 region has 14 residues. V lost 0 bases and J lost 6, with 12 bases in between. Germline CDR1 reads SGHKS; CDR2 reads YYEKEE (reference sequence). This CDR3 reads CASSLEAGTDGYTF. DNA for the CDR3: TGTGCCAGCAGCTTGGAGGCAGGGACTGATGGCTACACCTTC.

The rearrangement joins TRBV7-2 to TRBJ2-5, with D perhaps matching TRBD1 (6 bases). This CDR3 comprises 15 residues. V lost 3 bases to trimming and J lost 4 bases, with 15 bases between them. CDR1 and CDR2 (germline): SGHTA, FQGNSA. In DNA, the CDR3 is TGTGCCAGCAGCTTCCGCAGGGGCCACCGAGAGACCCAGTACTTC. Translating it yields CASSFRRGHRETQYF. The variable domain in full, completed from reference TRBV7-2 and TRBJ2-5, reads GAGVSQSPSNKVTEKGKDVELRCDPISGHTALYWYRQSLGQGLEFLIYFQGNSAPDKSGLPSDRFSAERTGGSVSTLTIQRTQQEDSAVYLCASSFRRGHRETQYFGPGTRLLVL.

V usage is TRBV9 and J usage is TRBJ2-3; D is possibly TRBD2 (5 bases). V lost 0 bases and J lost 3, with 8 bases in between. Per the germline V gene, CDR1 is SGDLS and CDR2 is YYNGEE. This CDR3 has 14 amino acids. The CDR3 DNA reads TGTGCCAGCAGCGTAGCGGGGAGTACAGATACGCAGTATTTT. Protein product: CASSVAGSTDTQYF.

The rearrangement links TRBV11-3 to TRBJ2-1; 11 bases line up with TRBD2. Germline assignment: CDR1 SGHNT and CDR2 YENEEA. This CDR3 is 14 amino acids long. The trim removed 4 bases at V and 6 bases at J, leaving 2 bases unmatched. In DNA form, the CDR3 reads TGTGCCAGCAGCTACGGACTAGCGGGCAATGAGCAGTTCTTC. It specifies CASSYGLAGNEQFF.

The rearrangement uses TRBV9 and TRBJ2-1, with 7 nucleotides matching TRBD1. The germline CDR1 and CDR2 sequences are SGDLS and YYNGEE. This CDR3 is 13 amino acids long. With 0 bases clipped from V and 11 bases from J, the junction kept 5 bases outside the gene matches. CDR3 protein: CASSVDRQGQQFF. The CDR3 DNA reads TGTGCCAGCAGCGTAGACAGACAGGGTCAGCAGTTCTTC.

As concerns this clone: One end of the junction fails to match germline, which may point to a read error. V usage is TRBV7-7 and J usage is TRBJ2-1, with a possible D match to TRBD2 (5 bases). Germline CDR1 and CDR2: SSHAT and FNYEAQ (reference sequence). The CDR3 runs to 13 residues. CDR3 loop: CASSFQGSDEQFF. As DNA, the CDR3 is TGTGCTAGCAGCTTTCAAGGGAGCGATGAGCAGTTCTTC.

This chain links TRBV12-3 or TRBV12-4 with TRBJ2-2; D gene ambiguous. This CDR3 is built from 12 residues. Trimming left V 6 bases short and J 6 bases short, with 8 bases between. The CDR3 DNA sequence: TGTGCCAGCAGCCGCCAGTCCGGGGAGCTGTTTTTT. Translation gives CASSRQSGELFF.

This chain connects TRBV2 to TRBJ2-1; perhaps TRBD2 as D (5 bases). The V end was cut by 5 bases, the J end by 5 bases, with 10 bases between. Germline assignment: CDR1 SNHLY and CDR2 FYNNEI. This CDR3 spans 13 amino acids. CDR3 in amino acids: CASSRDYDNEQFF. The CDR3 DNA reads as TGTGCCAGCAGTCGGGATTACGACAATGAGCAGTTCTTC.

Here the CDR3 DNA reads TGTGCCAGCTCAAGGGCGGGACAGGAGATGCCCTATGGCTACACCTTC. It specifies CASSRAGQEMPYGYTF. The genes are TRBV18 and TRBJ1-2; TRBD1 aligns across 8 bases. Germline loops: CDR1 KGHSH, CDR2 LQKENI. The CDR3 loop spans 16 amino acids. V trimming: 5 bases; J trimming: 4 bases; junction bases outside the gene matches: 12.